Listed below are T cell receptor beta chains from one sample, sequenced in a study of cytomegalovirus exposure and HLA in healthy donors. The protocol was immunoSEQ multiplex PCR, while the TCRdb copy is restricted to in-frame clones and leaves out a portion. Of some 200,000 clones listed, more than 65% are singletons. Sequenced: PBMCs. All receptors come from a female donor in good health and CMV-seronegative. CDR3s include the opening cysteine and the closing phenylalanine or tryptophan. A D gene is named only where the DNA matches it firmly. Not all rows give a size; the values are once, few, many and, for expanded clones, a class.

J	size	V	D	CDR3	DNA
TRBJ2-5	-	TRBV7-9	-	CASSRWRETQYF	TGTGCCAGCAGCCGCTGGAGGGAGACCCAGTACTTC
TRBJ2-1	once	TRBV6-5	TRBD2	CASSPGGANEQFF	TGTGCCAGCAGTCCCGGGGGGGCAAATGAGCAGTTCTTC
TRBJ2-5	-	TRBV5-1	TRBD1	CASSSLAGTVQETQYF	TGCGCCAGCAGCTCGCTGGCCGGGACAGTCCAAGAGACCCAGTACTTC
TRBJ2-5	-	TRBV5-4	TRBD1	CASSQTGGGETQYF	TGTGCCAGCAGTCAAACAGGGGGCGGGGAGACCCAGTACTTC
TRBJ2-6	-	TRBV6-1	-	CASSALSFPGEYSGANVLTF	TGTGCCAGCAGTGCCCTCTCCTTCCCAGGGGAATACTCTGGGGCCAACGTCCTGACTTTC
TRBJ1-4	-	TRBV27	-	CASRLGGANEKLFF	TGTGCCAGCAGGCTTGGGGGGGCTAATGAAAAACTGTTTTTT
TRBJ2-1	few	TRBV12-5	-	CASGLSLLLGPHVNEQFF	TGTGCTAGTGGTTTGTCCCTCCTATTGGGGCCCCACGTAAATGAGCAGTTCTTC
TRBJ2-2	few	TRBV11-3	TRBD1	CASSSGQGSTGELFF	TGTGCCAGCAGCTCTGGACAGGGGAGCACCGGGGAGCTGTTTTTT
TRBJ1-2	-	TRBV28	-	CASSATDNYGYTF	TGTGCCAGCAGTGCGACAGATAACTATGGCTACACCTTC
TRBJ1-1	-	TRBV6-1	TRBD1	CASRNRGLNTEAFF	TGTGCCAGCAGGAACAGGGGGCTGAACACTGAAGCTTTCTTT
TRBJ2-3	few	TRBV28	TRBD2	CASRSGSGSTFGTQYF	TGTGCCAGCAGGAGCGGGAGTGGTTCCACCTTTGGTACGCAGTATTTT
TRBJ2-7	-	TRBV4-3	-	CASSQGSGASYEQYF	TGCGCCAGCAGCCAAGGGTCTGGAGCTTCCTACGAGCAGTACTTC
TRBJ1-6	-	TRBV6-1	-	CASGIEGPYNSPLHF	TGTGCCAGCGGTATAGAGGGTCCCTATAATTCACCCCTCCACTTT
TRBJ2-6	-	TRBV12-5	-	CASGYRPPLTQANVLTF	TGTGCTAGTGGTTACAGGCCTCCCCTAACCCAGGCCAACGTCCTGACTTTC
TRBJ2-2	-	TRBV5-1	-	CASSLGTTGFGGELFF	TGCGCCAGCAGCTTGGGGACCACAGGGTTCGGCGGGGAGCTGTTTTTT
TRBJ2-7	few	TRBV5-4	-	CASSLLPGRMEQYF	TGTGCCAGCAGCTTGTTACCCGGCAGGATGGAGCAGTACTTC
TRBJ2-5	once	TRBV7-9	TRBD1	CSSSARQGAGEETQYF	TGTTCCAGCAGCGCGAGGCAGGGGGCAGGGGAAGAGACCCAGTACTTC
TRBJ1-2	-	TRBV7-9	-	CASSLAEARQRHTF	TGTGCCAGCAGCTTAGCGGAAGCTAGGCAAAGGCACACCTTC
TRBJ1-1	-	TRBV5-1	TRBD1	CASSAGTGVTTEAFF	TGCGCCAGCAGCGCCGGGACAGGGGTAACTACTGAAGCTTTCTTT
TRBJ1-1	few	TRBV18	-	CASSQSTNTEAFF	TGTGCCAGCTCTCAATCTACGAACACTGAAGCTTTCTTT
TRBJ2-5	once	TRBV4-2	-	CASSQDPGETQYF	TGTGCCAGCAGCCAAGACCCCGGAGAGACCCAGTACTTC
TRBJ2-3	-	TRBV5-6	-	CASSLGRYTDTQYF	TGTGCCAGCAGCTTGGGCAGATACACAGATACGCAGTATTTT
TRBJ1-1	-	TRBV30	-	CAWSVYSGVSEAFF	TGTGCCTGGAGTGTGTACAGCGGGGTCTCTGAAGCTTTCTTT
TRBJ1-3	few	TRBV4-2	-	CASSQESRGPSGNTIYF	TGTGCCAGCAGCCAAGAAAGTCGCGGCCCCTCTGGAAACACCATATATTTT
TRBJ2-1	few	TRBV27	TRBD2	CASSIGTSGNNEQFF	TGTGCCAGCAGTATCGGGACTAGCGGGAACAATGAGCAGTTCTTC
TRBJ2-1	-	TRBV7-8	TRBD2	CASSLFHGTSGGNEQFF	TGTGCCAGCAGCTTATTCCACGGGACTAGCGGGGGCAATGAGCAGTTCTTC
TRBJ2-5	-	TRBV27	-	CASSRPGRGQETQYF	TGTGCCAGCAGTCGCCCGGGGCGGGGCCAAGAGACCCAGTACTTC
TRBJ2-7	-	TRBV5-1	-	CASSSRQGLSYEQYF	TGCGCCAGCAGTTCCCGACAGGGACTCTCCTACGAGCAGTACTTC
TRBJ2-5	-	TRBV5-1	TRBD2	CASSLIAGQETQYF	TGCGCCAGCAGCTTGATAGCGGGACAAGAGACCCAGTACTTC
TRBJ2-1	few	TRBV18	TRBD2	CASSPPGTSVSNEQFF	TGTGCCAGCTCACCACCAGGGACTAGCGTGAGCAATGAGCAGTTCTTC
TRBJ2-1	-	TRBV5-1	TRBD2	CASSRSRGGSWDNEQFF	TGCGCCAGCAGCCGATCCCGGGGGGGGAGTTGGGACAATGAGCAGTTCTTC
TRBJ2-5	-	TRBV4-2	TRBD2	CASSHARRTSGSQETQYF	TGTGCCAGCAGCCATGCTCGTAGGACTAGCGGGAGTCAGGAGACCCAGTACTTC
TRBJ2-7	-	TRBV30	-	CAWSSWMGAGEQYF	TGTGCCTGGAGTTCTTGGATGGGAGCCGGAGAGCAGTACTTC
TRBJ1-4	few	TRBV28	-	CASSDSRGTNEKLFF	TGTGCCAGCAGTGATTCCAGGGGTACTAATGAAAAACTGTTTTTT
TRBJ1-1	-	TRBV4-1	TRBD1	CASSPRQGVIRTEAFF	TGCGCCAGCAGCCCCCGACAGGGGGTCATTCGAACTGAAGCTTTCTTT
TRBJ1-2	-	TRBV7-2	TRBD1	CASSPDRGDGYTF	TGTGCCAGCAGCCCTGACAGGGGGGATGGCTACACCTTC
TRBJ2-3	-	TRBV4-2	TRBD2	CASSQGSSGGTDTQYF	TGTGCCAGCAGCCAAGGCTCGAGCGGGGGAACAGATACGCAGTATTTT
TRBJ2-7	-	TRBV7-3	TRBD2	CASSLGLAGEQYF	TGTGCCAGCAGCCTTGGACTAGCAGGCGAGCAGTACTTC
TRBJ2-2	-	TRBV10-3	TRBD2	CAIRELRDYPLSNTGELFF	TGTGCCATCAGGGAACTTCGGGACTATCCGCTTTCGAACACCGGGGAGCTGTTTTTT
TRBJ2-3	-	TRBV4-2	TRBD1	CASSPWDRVSDTQYF	TGTGCCAGCAGCCCCTGGGACAGGGTGTCAGATACGCAGTATTTT
TRBJ2-1	-	TRBV12-2	-	CASRLLPVPPHNEQFF	TGTGCAAGTCGCTTACTTCCGGTCCCCCCGCACAATGAGCAGTTCTTC
TRBJ2-5	-	TRBV5-1	TRBD1	CASSHGQGKGETQYF	TGCGCCAGCAGCCATGGACAGGGTAAAGGAGAGACCCAGTACTTC